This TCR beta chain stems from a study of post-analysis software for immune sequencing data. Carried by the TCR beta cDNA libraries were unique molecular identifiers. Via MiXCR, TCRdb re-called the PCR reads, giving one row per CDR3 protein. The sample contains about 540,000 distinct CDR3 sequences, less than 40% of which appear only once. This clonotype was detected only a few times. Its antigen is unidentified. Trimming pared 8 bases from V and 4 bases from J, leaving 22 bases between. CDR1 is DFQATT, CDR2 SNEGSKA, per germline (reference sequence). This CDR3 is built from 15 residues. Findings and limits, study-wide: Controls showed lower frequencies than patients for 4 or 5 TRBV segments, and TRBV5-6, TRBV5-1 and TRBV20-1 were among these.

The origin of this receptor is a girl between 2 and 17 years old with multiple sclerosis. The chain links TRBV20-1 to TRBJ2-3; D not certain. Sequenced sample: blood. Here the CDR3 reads CSCYGVVGSADTQYF. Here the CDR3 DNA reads TGCAGTTGCTATGGAGTAGTGGGGTCCGCAGATACGCAGTATTTT.